This is a list of T cell receptor beta chains from one sample in a study of CXCR3-negative and CXCR3-positive naive CD8 T cells. Following a re-call of the 5' RACE reads, TCRdb has one entry per CDR3 protein and lacks DNA. The listing contains about 86,000 distinct CDR3 sequences. Source material: naive CXCR3+ CD8+ T cells from blood. These receptors came from a human donor in good health. Some clones in this sample may be carry-over from other donors' samples. Each CDR3 is given with its conserved first and last residue. The order of the fields is V gene, CDR3 length, J gene, CDR3 protein.

>TRBV6-2/TRBV6-3|14|TRBJ1-5
CASSLLIGNQPQHF
>TRBV7-6|14|TRBJ2-7
CASSRSGQSYEQYF
>TRBV29-1|16|TRBJ1-2
CSVEDYRTGDPDGYTF
>TRBV29-1|15|TRBJ2-1
CSVEIQGASYNEQFF
>TRBV5-1|15|TRBJ2-7
CASSLGAGGPYEQYF
>TRBV6-2/TRBV6-3|15|TRBJ1-5
CASSSGRNSNQPQHF
>TRBV20-1|13|TRBJ2-7
CSARRDYSYEQYF
>TRBV15|14|TRBJ2-7
CATSYRDRDYEQYF
>TRBV19|12|TRBJ2-6
CASNSGANVLTF
>TRBV7-6|16|TRBJ1-1
CASSLAVLGYDTEAFF
>TRBV7-6|15|TRBJ2-5
CASSSTGGEVETQYF
>TRBV28|16|TRBJ2-5
CASSPIPGLAQETQYF
>TRBV7-9|14|TRBJ2-1
CASSLAMGMDEQFF
>TRBV29-1|12|TRBJ2-7
CSVEAGQAEQYF
>TRBV7-9|11|TRBJ1-1
CASSSDTEAFF
>TRBV4-1|12|TRBJ1-4
CASSQDVGKLFF
>TRBV29-1|13|TRBJ2-5
CSVRLIYQETQYF
>TRBV3-1|16|TRBJ2-1
CASSHPIWDPNNEQFF
>TRBV4-3|15|TRBJ2-7
CASSQRTGGPYEQYF
>TRBV20-1|14|TRBJ1-1
CSAFPTDSNTEAFF
>TRBV20-1|14|TRBJ2-5
CSARDEDWGETQYF
>TRBV12-3/TRBV12-4|17|TRBJ2-2
CASSFFPTSGIDGELFF
>TRBV24-1|16|TRBJ2-1
CATSGSRSYSYNEQFF
>TRBV7-8|16|TRBJ1-1
CASSDHPSYFETEAFF
>TRBV15|13|TRBJ1-2
CATSDDRSYGYTF
>TRBV29-1|11|TRBJ2-2
CSVDRAGELFF
>TRBV10-3|13|TRBJ1-6
CASDRGDNSPLHF
>TRBV6-6|13|TRBJ2-7
CASSYSLGYEQYF
>TRBV6-5|14|TRBJ2-2
CASSYSAQGRELFF
>TRBV29-1|16|TRBJ2-7
CSVEDGTGTGIYEQYF
>TRBV5-1|14|TRBJ2-7
CASSIGDRSYEQYF
>TRBV29-1|15|TRBJ2-2
CSVEWRDSYTGELFF
>TRBV6-2/TRBV6-3|12|TRBJ2-7
CASSQVTHEQYF
>TRBV6-2/TRBV6-3|13|TRBJ1-2
CASSSGYGYGYTF
>TRBV28|16|TRBJ2-4
CASSYLTSPGQNIQYF
>TRBV30|11|TRBJ2-2
CAWRKSGELFF
>TRBV7-2|14|TRBJ2-3
CASSSLLGTDTQYF
>TRBV6-5|17|TRBJ2-5
CASSYSPGGAGQETQYF
>TRBV29-1|16|TRBJ2-7
CSVEVGAEGLPYEQYF
>TRBV5-6|16|TRBJ2-1
CASSLDGGGSYNEQFF
>TRBV29-1|13|TRBJ1-3
CSATLTNGNTIYF
>TRBV5-1|18|TRBJ2-3
CASSFRREDPTSTDTQYF
>TRBV5-6|13|TRBJ1-1
CASRQELNTEAFF
>TRBV28|12|TRBJ2-7
CASSYDRGWQYF
>TRBV7-9|12|TRBJ1-2
CASTTGPYGYTF
>TRBV28|16|TRBJ2-3
CASSSGTSGGLDTQYF